The 6 T cell receptor beta chains listed next were all sequenced from one sample in a study of T cell repertoires in cytomegalovirus infection. TCRdb redid the calling of the reads with MiXCR, one entry per CDR3 protein. The data contain approximately 910,000 distinct CDR3 sequences, less than 35% of them singletons. Their cognate antigens are unknown. The source material was cultured CD8+ T cells from PBMCs, sampled from culture after CMV antigen stimulation. The receptor source for this set is a human donor in good health (CMV status not recorded). Some clones in this sample may be carry-over from other donors' samples.

The V gene is TRBV27, the J gene TRBJ1-2; D is unresolved. From germline, CDR1 is MNHEY and CDR2 SMNVEV (reference sequence). V shed 6 bases and J shed 3 bases, with 17 bases lying between them. This CDR3 has 15 residues. The CDR3: CASRAGLTQHYGYTF. The CDR3 coding sequence is TGTGCCAGCAGAGCCGGACTGACGCAACACTATGGCTACACCTTC.

The chain combines TRBV7-9 with TRBJ2-5; tentative D call: TRBD1 (5 bases). This CDR3 has 15 residues. CDR1 SEHNR and CDR2 FQNEAQ come from the germline V gene (reference sequence). V was pared by 5 bases and J by 2 bases, with 15 bases between. This CDR3 reads CASSPRTRRQETQYF. The DNA of the CDR3 is TGTGCCAGCAGCCCCCGGACACGGCGACAAGAGACCCAGTACTTC.

The chain carries TRBV12-3 or TRBV12-4 and TRBJ2-1; 7 bases line up with TRBD1. V gave up 5 bases and J gave up 2 bases; unmatched junction bases: 6. This CDR3 comprises 15 residues. CDR3 DNA: TGTGCCAGCAGTGTGGGACAGTCGACCTACAATGAGCAGTTCTTC. Its translation is CASSVGQSTYNEQFF.

This clonotype came up a few times. The chain joins TRBV6-5 to TRBJ1-6; D ambiguous. With 5 bases removed from V and 0 bases from J, the gap between germline ends came to 8 bases. The CDR3 has 15 residues. The V gene's germline CDR1 is MNHEY and CDR2 SVGAGI. The CDR3 here is CASSRRSSYNSPLHF. The CDR3 DNA sequence: TGTGCCAGCAGTCGACGGAGCTCCTATAATTCACCCCTCCACTTT.

Only a few counts were recorded for this clonotype. This rearrangement joins TRBV7-6 to TRBJ1-2; 10 bases agree with TRBD1. The CDR3 extends over 13 amino acids. Per germline, CDR1 SGHVS and CDR2 FNYEAQ. V lost 5 bases and J lost 8; bases outside the gene matches: 5. CDR3 sequence: CASSPGTGEGYTF. The CDR3 bases are TGTGCCAGCAGCCCCGGGACAGGGGAAGGCTACACCTTC.

Comments on this clonotype: Since no conserved phenylalanine or tryptophan closes the CDR3, a read error is the likely cause. The rearrangement joins TRBV7-9 to TRBJ2-3; 7 nucleotides line up with TRBD1. The CDR3 is 13 amino acids. The ends lost 8 bases at V and 5 bases at J; junction bases unmatched: 7. Germline loops: CDR1 SEHNR, CDR2 FQNEAQ (reference sequence). CDR3 bases: TGTGCCAGCCGGCACAGGGGAATAGATACGCAGTATATT. Translating it yields CASRHRGIDTQYI.